The source of this TCR beta chain is a study of blood T cell repertoires in COVID-19 (dated by TCRdb to 2020 to 2022). Notes on the research overall: Samples from collaborators originated in the United States, Italy and Spain and spanned both the acute and convalescent phases of COVID-19. The samples were drawn from two sources: the first 160 participants of the ongoing ImmuneRACE study, and 950 to 1,500 subjects contributed by 6 global collaborators. The prospective study material was composed of cDNA or gDNA derived from T cells, B-cell-depleted T cells, or PBMCs. A de-identified subject ID, COVID-19 status, age in years and sex were almost always included in the sample metadata. Deeply sampled blood TCRbeta repertoires from subjects exposed to, actively infected with, or recovered from COVID-19 were included in the dataset. Where available, HLA class I and class II types were taken from metadata supplied by the sample provider and were not determined by assay-based typing. The repertoires were released in a freely available public database intended as a resource for research on the immune response to SARS-CoV-2. Findings and caveats that apply to the study as a whole: Clinical and demographic metadata were provided uncurated, with the amount varying by source and participant.

The CDR3 holds 14 amino acids from the cysteine to the phenylalanine. This entry keeps only the CDR3 DNA: 42 bases, framed from base 1. CDR1 and CDR2 were assigned from the germline V gene as MNHEY and SVGAGI. Trimming accounts for 6 bases at V and 7 bases at J, while the number of junction bases matched to no gene is 5. Worth noting for this clone: Its recognized antigen is unknown. No per-base quality is available; no much larger clone lies one base away.

The immunoSEQ Assay, a bias-controlled multiplex PCR, was used to amplify TCRbeta CDR3 regions from genomic DNA. Per the authors' processing: The number of nucleated cells in each sample was estimated by amplification of reference gene primers within the assay. To quantify the absolute abundance of each unique TCRbeta CDR3 rearrangement, sequence reads were collapsed and filtered. For each sample, productive Simpson clonality was calculated by taking the square root of Simpson's diversity index across productive rearrangements. Here the immuneACCESS table is served through TCRdb, limited to in-frame sequences with V and J called. Missing clones are a known gap in these copies; in checked studies unresolved V genes cover under half, and the rest lacks a known reason. V and J calls and clone size are given by that table; D and trimming were obtained from the DNA. For this sample the table gives about 380,000 clones, of which 70% to 85% were detected only once. Under 1.2% of the sample goes to the ten largest clones.

Collaborating institutions collected whole blood in K2EDTA tubes following their own protocols. For TCRbeta analysis, collaborators shipped samples in one of three forms: frozen whole blood, isolated PBMCs, or DNA extracted from either of those sample types. The source of this sequence is a human donor with acute or convalescent COVID-19. The donor label of this sample is uncertain. Recombination linked TRBV6-5 to TRBJ1-6, and 8 bases in between align with TRBD1. The sequenced sample consisted of peripheral blood. The CDR3 reads as follows: CASSDRGGNSPLHF. The nucleotides read TGTGCCAGCAGCGACAGGGGTGGAAATTCACCCCTCCACTTT.